The present T cell receptor beta chain was sequenced within a study of blood T cell repertoires in COVID-19. The overall study: Some COVID-19 samples were acute and others convalescent; all came from the United States, Italy and Spain. The analysed material was cDNA or gDNA that came from T cells, B-cell-depleted T cells, or PBMCs.

Germline CDR1 SGHVS, CDR2 FQNEAQ. The V end was cut by 1 base, the J end by 4 bases, with 11 bases between. The CDR3 is made up of 15 amino acids. In the study's own analysis: By means of reference gene primer amplification, nucleated cell counts were estimated. The method was immunoSEQ multiplex PCR; TCRdb's version includes in-frame clones alone and lacks a portion of them. Clone size and V and J calls were adopted from that table, with D and trimming inferred from the DNA. The sample consists of approximately 80,000 clones, 82% of them appearing once. Source material: peripheral blood. This clonotype was sampled from a man aged 60-69 years with acute or convalescent COVID-19. The rearrangement uses TRBV7-8 and TRBJ1-5, with no clear D. The CDR3 protein is CASSLVATQNQPQHF. CDR3 in DNA: TGTGCCAGCAGCTTAGTCGCGACACAAAATCAGCCCCAGCATTTT.